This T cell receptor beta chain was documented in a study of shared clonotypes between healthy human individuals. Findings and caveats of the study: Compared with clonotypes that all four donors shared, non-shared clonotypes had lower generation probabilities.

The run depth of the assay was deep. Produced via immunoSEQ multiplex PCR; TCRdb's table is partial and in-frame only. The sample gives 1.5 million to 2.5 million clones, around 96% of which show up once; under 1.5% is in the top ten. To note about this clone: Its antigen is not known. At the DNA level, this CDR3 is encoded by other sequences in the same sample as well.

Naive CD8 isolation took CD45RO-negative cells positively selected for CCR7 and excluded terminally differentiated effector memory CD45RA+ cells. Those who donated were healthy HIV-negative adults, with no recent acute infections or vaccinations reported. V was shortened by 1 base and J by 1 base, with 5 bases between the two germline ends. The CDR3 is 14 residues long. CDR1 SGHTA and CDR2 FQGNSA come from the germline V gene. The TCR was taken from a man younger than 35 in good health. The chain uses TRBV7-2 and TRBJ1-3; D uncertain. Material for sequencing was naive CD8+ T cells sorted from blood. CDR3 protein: CASSLGSSGNTIYF. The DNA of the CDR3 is TGTGCCAGCAGCTTAGGTTCTTCTGGAAACACCATATATTTT.